Each of the 16 T cell receptor beta chains below was sequenced from the same sample in a study of technical replicates of blood from several donors. Produced via immunoSEQ multiplex PCR; TCRdb's table is partial and in-frame only. The sample has about 66,000 clones, 85% to 95% seen once. Sequencing input: T cells isolated from PBMCs. The receptors derive from a human donor in good health.

The chain links TRBV25-1 to TRBJ1-1; D gene ambiguous. V lost 1 base and J lost 6, with 9 bases in between. CDR1 and CDR2 (germline): MGHDK, SYGVNS. The CDR3 length is 13 residues. CDR3 sequence: CASSEFEEAEAFF. CDR3 coding DNA: TGTGCCAGCAGTGAATTCGAGGAGGCTGAAGCTTTCTTT.

In its sample, this clone was seen once. J is TRBJ2-5 and V is TRBV30; tentatively, D is TRBD2 (6 bases). CDR3 length: 13 amino acids. V was cut by 2 bases and J by 4 bases, with 11 bases left in between. The germline gives CDR1 GTSNPN, CDR2 SVGIG (reference sequence). The CDR3 here is CAWSWGVGETQYF. The CDR3 coding sequence is TGTGCCTGGAGTTGGGGGGTAGGAGAGACCCAGTACTTC.

The V call is TRBV9, the J call TRBJ2-3, with 13 bases aligning to TRBD2. The length of the CDR3 is 23 residues. After removal of 4 bases from V and 6 bases from J, the junction contained 29 bases not matched to a gene. Germline V gives CDR1 SGDLS, CDR2 YYNGEE. The CDR3 region has the DNA TGTGCCAGCAGCCCTGGGACTAGCGGGAACCGCGTTCCGGCCGGTGATGGGGCGGATACGCAGTATTTT. As protein: CASSPGTSGNRVPAGDGADTQYF.

This clone is a singleton in its sample. The gene calls are TRBV27 and TRBJ2-7, with a weak D call TRBD2 (6 bases). Germline V lookup: CDR1 MNHEY, CDR2 SMNVEV (reference sequence). V gave up 0 bases and J gave up 6 bases, with 15 bases separating them. The CDR3 runs 15 residues. The chain's CDR3 is CASSLSTSRGGEQYF. CDR3 DNA: TGTGCCAGCAGTTTATCGACCTCTAGGGGAGGCGAGCAGTACTTC.

J is TRBJ1-2 and V is TRBV5-4; 8 bases line up with TRBD1. The length of the CDR3 is 15 residues. Looked up from germline, CDR1 is SGHNT and CDR2 is YYREEE (reference sequence). V gave up 4 bases and J gave up 4 bases; unmatched junction bases: 9. DNA of the CDR3: TGTGCCAGCAGCCCGGACAGGGCCCGCCTCTATGGCTACACCTTC. Its protein is CASSPDRARLYGYTF.

The chain has TRBV27 and TRBJ2-5, with TRBD1 identical over 8 bases. V shed 7 bases and J 5 bases; nucleotides not matched to a gene: 6. The CDR3 has 13 amino acids. CDR1 and CDR2 (germline): MNHEY, SMNVEV (reference sequence). The CDR3 spells CASKGQGVETQYF. CDR3 nucleotide sequence: TGTGCCAGCAAAGGACAGGGAGTGGAGACCCAGTACTTC.

J is TRBJ2-1 and V is TRBV28; D is perhaps TRBD2 (5 bases). The CDR3 is 18 residues long. V lost 3 bases and J 1 base, leaving 19 bases between the germline ends. CDR1 MDHEN and CDR2 SYDVKM come from the germline V gene. CDR3 sequence (DNA): TGTGCCAGCAGTTTTCTTGCCCCTGAGCGGTTATCCTACAATGAGCAGTTCTTC. Residues: CASSFLAPERLSYNEQFF.

V is TRBV13 and J is TRBJ2-7, with D possibly being TRBD1 (5 bases). This CDR3 has 17 residues. Looked up from germline, CDR1 is PRHDT and CDR2 is FYEKMQ (reference sequence). V gave up 5 bases and J gave up 0 bases, with 20 bases separating them. The CDR3 is CASSHTEAGLSSYEQYF. The CDR3 DNA reads TGTGCCAGCAGCCATACCGAGGCAGGGCTCTCCTCCTACGAGCAGTACTTC.

This rearrangement joins TRBV28 to TRBJ1-2, with D possibly being TRBD1 (6 bases). Between the trimmed V and J ends, which lost 6 bases and 4 bases, there was a span of 12 bases. The CDR3 consists of 13 residues. Germline values: CDR1 MDHEN, CDR2 SYDVKM. CDR3 protein: CASSSGTLYGYTF. The CDR3 DNA sequence: TGTGCCAGCAGCTCCGGGACACTCTATGGCTACACCTTC.

This chain joins TRBV19 and TRBJ2-7, with 11 positions matching TRBD2. CDR3 length: 15 residues. Trimming took 4 bases from V and 4 from J; bases not matched to a gene: 6. Germline CDR1 and CDR2: LNHDA and SQIVND (reference sequence). CDR3 coding DNA: TGTGCCAGTAGTAATCTAGCGGGAGGAATATACGAGCAGTACTTC. It translates to CASSNLAGGIYEQYF.

V is TRBV18 and J is TRBJ1-5; D may be TRBD1 (6 bases). From germline, CDR1 is KGHSH and CDR2 LQKENI. The length of the CDR3 is 16 residues. V was trimmed by 3 bases and J by 5 bases, leaving 17 bases between them. Here the CDR3 reads CASSPPGGPMYQPQHF. DNA for the CDR3: TGTGCCAGCTCACCCCCGGGGGGGCCTATGTATCAGCCCCAGCATTTT.

The rearrangement joins TRBV6-1 to TRBJ2-3, with D possibly TRBD2 on 6 matching bases. Germline V gene lookup returns CDR1 MNHNS and CDR2 SASEGT. Trimming pared 8 bases from V and 10 bases from J, leaving 22 bases between. The CDR3 has 14 residues. The CDR3 spells CASQTSPAGLAQYF. As DNA, the CDR3 is TGTGCCAGCCAGACTAGTCCGGCGGGACTGGCGCAGTATTTT.

The chain recombines TRBV7-9 with TRBJ1-1, with D possibly TRBD1 on 6 matching bases. CDR3 length: 13 residues. The V gene's germline CDR1 is SEHNR and CDR2 FQNEAQ (reference sequence). V shed 4 bases and J shed 8 bases, with 14 bases lying between them. Here the CDR3 DNA reads TGTGCCAGCAGCTCACAGGGTTCGGGAGAAGCTTTCTTT. Its protein is CASSSQGSGEAFF.

V is TRBV7-9 and J is TRBJ2-1; no clear D. The V and J ends lost 3 bases and 7 bases respectively, with 7 bases between them. This CDR3 region has 12 residues. The germline gives CDR1 SEHNR, CDR2 FQNEAQ (reference sequence). The CDR3 sequence: CASSFGQNEQFF. Written as DNA, the CDR3 is TGTGCCAGCAGCTTTGGGCAGAATGAGCAGTTCTTC.

CDR3 loop: CASSAGTVYEQYF. CDR3 in DNA: TGTGCCAGCAGCGCTGGGACAGTTTACGAGCAGTACTTC. The V and J genes are TRBV7-9 and TRBJ2-7; TRBD1 agrees at 7 bases. Germline CDR1 reads SEHNR; CDR2 reads FQNEAQ (reference sequence). With V trimmed by 5 bases and J by 4 bases, 5 bases remained unmatched. This CDR3 comprises 13 residues.

This clone occurred once. V gene TRBV28 combines with J gene TRBJ2-1, with 9 bases fitting TRBD2. The CDR3 covers 16 residues. Germline V gene data show CDR1 as MDHEN and CDR2 as SYDVKM. Unmatched junction bases numbered 8, after V lost 3 bases and J lost 5 bases. The CDR3 sequence: CASSFLPGTSNNEQFF. CDR3 bases: TGTGCCAGCAGTTTCTTACCGGGGACTAGCAACAATGAGCAGTTCTTC.